This T cell receptor (beta chain) derives from a study of T cell repertoires in cytomegalovirus infection. Findings of the study overall: CMV-specific TCR beta clonotypes restricted by HLA-C dominated the ex vivo response.

TCRdb used MiXCR to reprocess the reads, holding one entry per CDR3 protein. This sample has a few hundred thousand distinct CDR3 sequences, with about a sixth found just once. Details on this clonotype: Antigen unknown.

The germline CDR1 and CDR2 sequences are LNHDA and SQIVND (reference sequence). This CDR3 contains 16 residues. Trimming stripped 5 bases from V and 4 bases from J, with 21 bases between. Sample: PBMCs. The sequence was obtained from a human donor in good health (CMV status not recorded). Some clones in this sample may be carry-over from other donors' samples. The chain joins TRBV19 to TRBJ2-7, with a weak D call TRBD2 (6 bases). The DNA of the CDR3 is TGTGCCAGTAGTCCCCGCGGGGCAGGGATCGCTTACGAGCAGTACTTC. It yields the protein CASSPRGAGIAYEQYF.